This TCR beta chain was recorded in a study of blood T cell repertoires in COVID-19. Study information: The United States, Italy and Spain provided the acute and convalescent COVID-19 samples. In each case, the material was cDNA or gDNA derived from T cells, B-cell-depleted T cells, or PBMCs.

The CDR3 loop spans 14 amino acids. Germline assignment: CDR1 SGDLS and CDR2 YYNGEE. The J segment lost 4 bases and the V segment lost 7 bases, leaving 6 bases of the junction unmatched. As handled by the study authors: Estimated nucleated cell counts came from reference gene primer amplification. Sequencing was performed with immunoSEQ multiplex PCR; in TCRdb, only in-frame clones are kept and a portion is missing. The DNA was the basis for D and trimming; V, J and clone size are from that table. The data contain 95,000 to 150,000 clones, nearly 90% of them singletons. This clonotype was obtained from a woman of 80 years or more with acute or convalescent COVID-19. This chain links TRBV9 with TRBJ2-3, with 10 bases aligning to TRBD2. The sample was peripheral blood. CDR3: CASSGGLASDTQYF. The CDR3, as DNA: TGTGCCAGCTCAGGGGGACTAGCGTCAGATACGCAGTATTTT.